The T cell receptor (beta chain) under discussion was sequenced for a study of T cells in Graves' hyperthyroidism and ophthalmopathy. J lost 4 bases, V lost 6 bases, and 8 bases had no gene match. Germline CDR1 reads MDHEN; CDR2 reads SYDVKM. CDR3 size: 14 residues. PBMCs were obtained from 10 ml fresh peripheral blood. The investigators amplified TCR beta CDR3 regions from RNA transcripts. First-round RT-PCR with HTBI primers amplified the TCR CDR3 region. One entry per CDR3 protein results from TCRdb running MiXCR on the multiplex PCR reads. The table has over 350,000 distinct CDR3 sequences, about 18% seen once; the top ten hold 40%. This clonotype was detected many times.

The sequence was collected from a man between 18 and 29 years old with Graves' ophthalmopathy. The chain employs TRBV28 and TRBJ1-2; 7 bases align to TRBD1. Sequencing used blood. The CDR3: CASRTTGRIYGYTF. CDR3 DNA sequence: TGTGCCAGCAGGACGACAGGGAGGATCTATGGCTACACCTTC.